The 16 T cell receptor beta chains presented below share a single source sample, sequenced in a study of early T cells in non-severe SARS-CoV-2 infection. TCRdb re-called the 5' RACE reads with MiXCR, one entry per CDR3 protein. Among approximately 76,000 distinct CDR3 sequences listed, around an eighth were seen once. The sequenced sample was whole blood. The receptors shown here come from an adult who was a healthcare worker with PCR-confirmed SARS-CoV-2 infection or an uninfected control (not recorded which).

This clonotype was recorded at least ten times. The gene calls are TRBV28 and TRBJ1-2, with 12 nucleotides matching TRBD1. V lost 4 bases, J lost 4 bases, and 7 bases stayed unmatched. CDR3 length: 16 amino acids. Germline CDR1 reads MDHEN; CDR2 reads SYDVKM. CDR3 protein: CASSSAGTGGIYGYTF. DNA for the CDR3: TGTGCCAGCAGTTCCGCCGGGACAGGGGGCATCTATGGCTACACCTTC.

This clonotype was counted ten times or more. The chain employs TRBV20-1 and TRBJ1-1; D ambiguous. V gave up 3 bases and J gave up 0 bases, with 8 bases separating them. The CDR3 is made up of 13 amino acids. Looked up from germline, CDR1 is DFQATT and CDR2 is SNEGSKA (reference sequence). This CDR3 reads CSASLLVNTEAFF. CDR3 nucleotide sequence: TGCAGTGCTAGTTTATTGGTGAACACTGAAGCTTTCTTT.

This clonotype was counted ten times or more. The gene calls are TRBV30 and TRBJ1-1, with D hard to call. V lost 5 bases, J lost 0 bases, and 10 bases lay in between. There are 13 residues in the CDR3. Germline lookup yields CDR1 GTSNPN and CDR2 SVGIG (reference sequence). The CDR3 protein is CAWVRWVNTEAFF. The CDR3, as DNA: TGTGCCTGGGTAAGATGGGTGAACACTGAAGCTTTCTTT.

This clonotype was seen many times. The rearrangement links TRBV2 to TRBJ1-4, with D possibly being TRBD1 (5 bases). This CDR3 has 17 amino acids. CDR1 is SNHLY and CDR2 is FYNNEI in the germline V gene. The ends were cut back, 4 bases at V and 0 bases at J, with 15 bases in the middle. The CDR3 DNA sequence: TGTGCCAGCAGTGCGCCGCAGGGAGAGTCAACTAATGAAAAACTGTTTTTT. As protein: CASSAPQGESTNEKLFF. The entire variable domain, with the rest obtained from reference TRBV2 and TRBJ1-4, is as follows: EPEVTQTPSHQVTQMGQEVILRCVPISNHLYFYWYRQILGQKVEFLVSFYNNEISEKSEIFDDQFSVERPDGSNFTLKIRSTKLEDSAMYFCASSAPQGESTNEKLFFGSGTQLSVL.

This clonotype occurred many times. This chain connects TRBV11-2 to TRBJ1-2; TRBD1 is a possible D gene (5 bases). Germline CDR1 is SGHAT and CDR2 is FQNNGV. CDR3 length equals 14 residues. The V and J ends lost 2 bases and 4 bases respectively, with 11 bases between them. The CDR3 DNA sequence: TGTGCCAGCAGCTTACTACAGGCGTCCTATGGCTACACCTTC. The encoded protein is CASSLLQASYGYTF. The variable domain in full, completed from reference TRBV11-2 and TRBJ1-2, reads EAGVAQSPRYKIIEKRQSVAFWCNPISGHATLYWYQQILGQGPKLLIQFQNNGVVDDSQLPKDRFSAERLKGVDSTLKIQPAKLEDSAVYLCASSLLQASYGYTFGSGTRLTVV.

This clonotype was picked up many times. The chain carries TRBV28 and TRBJ2-5, with 10 bases identical to TRBD2. V shed 7 bases, J shed 1 base, and the junction held 6 bases outside the gene matches. The germline V gene encodes CDR1 MDHEN and CDR2 SYDVKM. The CDR3 contains 15 residues. The CDR3 loop is CASIAQRGGQETQYF. The CDR3, as DNA: TGTGCCAGCATCGCGCAGCGGGGGGGCCAAGAGACCCAGTACTTC.

This clonotype was observed many times. This sequence joins TRBV10-3 and TRBJ1-2, with 10 bases identical to TRBD1. V lost 6 bases to trimming and J lost 7 bases; unmatched junction nucleotides: 5. The V gene's germline CDR1 is ENHRY and CDR2 SYGVKD. This CDR3 is built from 13 residues. CDR3 coding DNA: TGTGCCATCAGCTCGGACAGGGGGTTTGGCTACACCTTC. It codes for CAISSDRGFGYTF.

This clonotype was detected ten times or more. The chain combines TRBV5-4 with TRBJ2-2; D is undetermined. With 0 bases removed from V and 0 bases from J, the gap between germline ends came to 9 bases. The germline V gene encodes CDR1 SGHNT and CDR2 YYREEE (reference sequence). The CDR3 runs to 16 residues. CDR3 nucleotides: TGTGCCAGCAGCTTGGCGGAGATAGCGAACACCGGGGAGCTGTTTTTT. Translated: CASSLAEIANTGELFF. The whole variable domain, remainder taken from reference TRBV5-4 and TRBJ2-2, is ETGVTQSPTHLIKTRGQQVTLRCSSQSGHNTVSWYQQALGQGPQFIFQYYREEENGRGNFPPRFSGLQFPNYSSELNVNALELDDSALYLCASSLAEIANTGELFFGEGSRLTVL.

The chain uses TRBV30 and TRBJ2-1; 7 nucleotides match TRBD2. CDR3 length: 13 residues. Unmatched junction bases numbered 7, after V lost 3 bases and J lost 8 bases. Germline CDR1 GTSNPN, CDR2 SVGIG (reference sequence). CDR3 region: CAWSPRTRYEQFF. The CDR3 DNA follows: TGTGCCTGGAGCCCCCGGACTAGATATGAGCAGTTCTTC.

This clonotype has a count of ten or more. This rearrangement joins TRBV20-1 to TRBJ1-3; 7 bases match TRBD1. This CDR3 is built from 12 residues. Germline V lookup: CDR1 DFQATT, CDR2 SNEGSKA (reference sequence). V dropped 6 bases and J dropped 3; count of bases not matched to a gene: 2. CDR3 protein: CSARDSGNTIYF. The CDR3 DNA follows: TGCAGTGCCAGGGACAGTGGAAACACCATATATTTT.

This clonotype showed up many times. The chain uses TRBV7-2 and TRBJ1-6; D gene uncertain. CDR1 and CDR2 from the germline V gene are SGHTA and FQGNSA. V was cut by 3 bases and J by 8 bases, with 14 bases left in between. The CDR3 is 15 amino acids. The CDR3 DNA is TGTGCCAGCAGCTTCAAATGGGCCCCGGATTCACCCCTCCACTTT. Amino acid sequence: CASSFKWAPDSPLHF.

This clonotype was detected ten times or more. The chain recombines TRBV12-3 or TRBV12-4 with TRBJ1-5, with D tentatively TRBD1 (6 bases). Between the trimmed V and J ends, which lost 1 base and 4 bases, there was a span of 8 bases. This CDR3 is built from 14 residues. The CDR3 DNA reads as TGTGCCAGCAGTTTAGACAGGGCTAATCAGCCCCAGCATTTT. Encoded protein: CASSLDRANQPQHF.

There are many counts of this clonotype. This rearrangement joins TRBV4-2 to TRBJ2-2; a possible D gene is TRBD2 (6 bases). Looked up from germline, CDR1 is LGHNA and CDR2 is YNFKEQ. The CDR3 runs to 15 residues. V shed 2 bases and J shed 6 bases, with 13 bases lying between them. CDR3 in amino acids: CASSQSLGEAGELFF. The CDR3 DNA reads as TGTGCCAGCAGCCAATCCCTAGGGGAGGCCGGGGAGCTGTTTTTT.

The table lists this clonotype with a few counts. The chain recombines TRBV29-1 with TRBJ1-4; 9 nucleotides agree with TRBD1. The germline V gene encodes CDR1 SQVTM and CDR2 ANQGSEA. Trimming took 7 bases from V and 8 from J; bases not matched to a gene: 5. The CDR3 covers 12 residues. The CDR3 region is CSAGQGNEKLFF. CDR3 DNA: TGCAGCGCGGGACAGGGTAACGAAAAACTGTTTTTT.

At least ten counts were recorded for this clonotype. The rearrangement joins TRBV2 to TRBJ1-2; TRBD1 matches 7 bases. This CDR3 spans 14 amino acids. Germline V CDR1 and CDR2: SNHLY, FYNNEI. V dropped 6 bases and J dropped 0; count of bases not matched to a gene: 4. CDR3 loop: CASSQDRPNYGYTF. In DNA form, the CDR3 reads TGTGCCAGCAGCCAGGACAGGCCTAACTATGGCTACACCTTC.

V is TRBV27 and J is TRBJ1-6; tentatively, D is TRBD1 (6 bases). V dropped 5 bases and J dropped 2 bases, with 13 bases sitting between them. Per germline, CDR1 MNHEY and CDR2 SMNVEV (reference sequence). The CDR3 has 16 residues. CDR3 DNA: TGTGCCAGCAGTATACGACAGGTCACCTATAATTCACCCCTCCACTTT. Protein: CASSIRQVTYNSPLHF.